The T cell receptor (beta chain) under discussion was sequenced for a study of naive and memory T cell subsets. Study outcomes and limitations: Especially in CD8 cells, naive repertoires contained a few larger clonotypes, possibly CD45RA-re-expressing memory cells. Clonotypes are single alpha or beta chains, not paired receptors. In CD4 and CD8 cells, diversity dropped from naive through EMRA.

This clonotype has a count of ten or more. The target antigen is unknown. Germline loops: CDR1 DFQATT, CDR2 SNEGSKA (reference sequence). This CDR3 has 15 amino acids. The V end was cut by 1 base, the J end by 6 bases, with 16 bases between. The beta constant-region primer was an equimolar mix of two oligonucleotides covering TRBC1 and TRBC2. The ligated cDNA underwent four PCR rounds using SP2 and nested alpha and beta constant-region primers. TCRdb itself ran the UMI-ligation and nested PCR reads through MiXCR, one entry per CDR3 protein. Of some 82,000 distinct CDR3 sequences listed, approximately 11% are singletons. Cells stained for CD3, CD4, CD8, CD45RA and CD27 were sorted into four subsets.

This TCR derives from a human donor in good health. Material: naive CD4+ T cells from blood. The rearrangement uses TRBV20-1 and TRBJ2-1; D is uncertain. The DNA of the CDR3 is TGCAGTGCTAGAGTCGCTACCCGCGCGTCCAATGAGCAGTTCTTC. Residues: CSARVATRASNEQFF.